This record covers a single T cell receptor (beta chain). This clonotype has at least ten counts. Its target antigen remains unknown. The input lacks base qualities; no much larger clone sits a single base away. The CDR3 covers 13 residues, taking in both the cysteine and the phenylalanine. Of all the DNA, just the CDR3 is kept, 39 bases in frame from base 1. V loses 7 bases at its end and J loses 2 bases; junction bases beyond the gene matches: 4. The germline V gene sets CDR1 to SGHTA and CDR2 to FQGNSA. The record originates from a study of T-cell reconstitution after alpha-beta-depleted transplantation in children listed by TCRdb under 2016. Broadly, across the study: T-cell immune reconstitution after TCRalphabeta/CD19-depleted allogeneic hematopoietic cell transplantation in children was quantitatively tracked in the study by means of TCR repertoire profiling.

Libraries were made using PCR. The instrument was an Illumina HiSeq 2500. To normalize quantification of the TCRbeta repertoire, the TCR libraries were built with molecular barcoding that relied on unique molecular identifiers. TCRdb reprocessed the public reads (quality trimming at Q25 with fastp, clone calling with MiXCR) and kept in-frame beta chains. For every CDR3 protein sequence, its rows merge into one entry that carries the most common genes and DNA. This sample comprises about 600,000 distinct CDR3 sequences, 13% of them detected only once. 2% to 2.5% of the sample goes to the ten largest clones. This specimen's treatment or condition label, per the study, means: allogeneic hematopoietic cell transplantation with graft depleted of TCRalphabeta T cells and CD19 B cells. TCRalphabeta/CD19-depleted allogeneic hematopoietic cell grafts were given to the transplant recipients, all of whom were children.

Summary of the overall study and its limitations: Over the following months the frequencies of hyperexpanded clones went down, and after one year T-cell counts and TCRbeta diversity were mostly credited to newly produced T cells. The apparently early alphabetaT-cell count recovery about two months after transplant was reportedly dependent on only several hundred rapidly expanded clones derived from non-depleted graft cells. In some patients, high TCRbeta diversity at day 60 was attributed to recipient T cells and intrathymic progenitors that had survived conditioning.

The TCR sequence derives from a male patient younger than 18 who had a stem cell transplant for acute myeloid leukemia, so the T cells may come from the graft donor. The sequenced sample was PBMCs, mostly from graft donor cells, obtained 360 days after TCRalphabeta/CD19-depleted stem cell transplant. The sequence joins TRBV7-2 to TRBJ2-5, with TRBD1 identical over 7 junction bases. The CDR3 region: CASTRGPQETQYF. In nucleotide form, the sequence is TGTGCCAGCACTAGGGGGCCTCAAGAGACCCAGTACTTC.